Below are 5 T cell receptor beta chains sequenced from a single sample in a study of blood T cells in healthy people across ages. Primed by a sample-barcoded 5' primer and a J-beta primer mix, a second PCR proceeded for about 6 to 12 cycles. Each CDR3 protein is one row after TCRdb ran MiXCR on the 5' RACE reads. The data show 1.8 million or so distinct CDR3 sequences, about two fifths seen once. The sample was blood. These receptors came from a human donor in good health.

This clonotype has only a few counts. The CDR3 DNA follows: TGCGCCAGCAGTTCCTACACGGGGTTACTAGCCAAAAACATTCAGTACTTC. Protein product: CASSSYTGLLAKNIQYF. V gene TRBV5-1 combines with J gene TRBJ2-4, with D tentatively TRBD2 (5 bases). The CDR3 spans 17 residues. V was trimmed by 5 bases and J by 0 bases, leaving 18 bases between them. The V gene's germline CDR1 is SGHRS and CDR2 YFSETQ.

About this clonotype itself: At one of its ends the junction is not consistent with the germline gene, which may arise from a read error. This chain links TRBV29-1 with TRBJ1-2, with 8 bases lining up with TRBD1. CDR1 and CDR2 from the germline V gene are SQVTM and ANQGSEA. The CDR3 loop spans 14 amino acids. The CDR3 loop reads CSVEGQGDDYGYTF. In DNA form, the CDR3 reads TGCAGCGTCGAAGGACAGGGCGATGACTATGGCTACACCTTC.

The chain carries TRBV5-6 and TRBJ2-3; D remains ambiguous. With 0 bases removed from V and 2 bases from J, the gap between germline ends came to 10 bases. The CDR3 sequence is 15 residues long. Germline CDR1 SGHDT, CDR2 YYEEEE. CDR3 DNA: TGTGCCAGCAGCTTGGGCATCTTCTCCACAGATACGCAGTATTTT. It yields the protein CASSLGIFSTDTQYF.

This clonotype was seen only once. The chain carries TRBV2 and TRBJ1-4; no reliable D call. The germline V gene has CDR1 SNHLY and CDR2 FYNNEI. The V and J ends lost 2 bases and 0 bases respectively, with 7 bases between them. The CDR3 has 15 amino acids. CDR3 in DNA: TGTGCCAGCAGTGAATCTCCAACAACTAATGAAAAACTGTTTTTT. Protein: CASSESPTTNEKLFF.

J is TRBJ2-1 and V is TRBV12-3 or TRBV12-4, with D uncertain. With 6 bases removed from V and 8 bases from J, the gap between germline ends came to 23 bases. The CDR3 is made up of 16 amino acids. The chain's CDR3 is CASSPRRISGFDEQFF. CDR3 in DNA: TGTGCCAGCAGCCCCCGACGGATTAGTGGGTTCGATGAGCAGTTCTTC.